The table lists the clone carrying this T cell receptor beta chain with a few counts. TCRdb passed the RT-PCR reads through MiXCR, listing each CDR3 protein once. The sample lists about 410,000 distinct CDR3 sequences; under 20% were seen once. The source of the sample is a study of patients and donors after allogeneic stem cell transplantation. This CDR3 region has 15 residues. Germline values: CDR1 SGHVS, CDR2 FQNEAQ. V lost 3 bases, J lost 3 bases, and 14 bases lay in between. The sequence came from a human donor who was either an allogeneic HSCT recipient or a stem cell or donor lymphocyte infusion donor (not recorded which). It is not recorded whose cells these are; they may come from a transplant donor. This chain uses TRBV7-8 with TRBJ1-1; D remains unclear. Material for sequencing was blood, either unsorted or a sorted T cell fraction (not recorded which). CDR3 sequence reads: CASSFLEGSYTEAFF. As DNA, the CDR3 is TGTGCCAGCAGCTTTTTGGAGGGCTCGTACACTGAAGCTTTCTTT.